This T cell receptor (beta chain) was found in a study of cytomegalovirus exposure and HLA in healthy donors. Overall study results and limits: As was reported, the classifier diagnosed cytomegalovirus status with high specificity and sensitivity.

Regarding this clone: Its specificity is unknown.

Only in-frame clones appear in the TCRdb table, and some are missing; sequencing was by immunoSEQ multiplex PCR. The table includes 70,000 to 75,000 clones, 85% to 95% detected once. CDR1 is SNHLY and CDR2 is FYNNEI in the germline V gene. J was trimmed by 0 bases and V by 8 bases; bases with no gene match: 10. The length of the CDR3 is 16 residues. Sequenced material: PBMCs. The TCR was taken from a man aged 18 to 29 in good health and CMV-seropositive. The chain employs TRBV2 and TRBJ2-7; 10 bases are shared with TRBD1. The CDR3: CASEGQGIFLSYEQYF. The DNA of the CDR3 is TGTGCCAGCGAGGGACAGGGGATCTTCCTCTCCTACGAGCAGTACTTC. Using reference TRBV2 and TRBJ2-7 for the parts outside the CDR3, the full variable domain is EPEVTQTPSHQVTQMGQEVILRCVPISNHLYFYWYRQILGQKVEFLVSFYNNEISEKSEIFDDQFSVERPDGSNFTLKIRSTKLEDSAMYFCASEGQGIFLSYEQYFGPGTRLTVT.